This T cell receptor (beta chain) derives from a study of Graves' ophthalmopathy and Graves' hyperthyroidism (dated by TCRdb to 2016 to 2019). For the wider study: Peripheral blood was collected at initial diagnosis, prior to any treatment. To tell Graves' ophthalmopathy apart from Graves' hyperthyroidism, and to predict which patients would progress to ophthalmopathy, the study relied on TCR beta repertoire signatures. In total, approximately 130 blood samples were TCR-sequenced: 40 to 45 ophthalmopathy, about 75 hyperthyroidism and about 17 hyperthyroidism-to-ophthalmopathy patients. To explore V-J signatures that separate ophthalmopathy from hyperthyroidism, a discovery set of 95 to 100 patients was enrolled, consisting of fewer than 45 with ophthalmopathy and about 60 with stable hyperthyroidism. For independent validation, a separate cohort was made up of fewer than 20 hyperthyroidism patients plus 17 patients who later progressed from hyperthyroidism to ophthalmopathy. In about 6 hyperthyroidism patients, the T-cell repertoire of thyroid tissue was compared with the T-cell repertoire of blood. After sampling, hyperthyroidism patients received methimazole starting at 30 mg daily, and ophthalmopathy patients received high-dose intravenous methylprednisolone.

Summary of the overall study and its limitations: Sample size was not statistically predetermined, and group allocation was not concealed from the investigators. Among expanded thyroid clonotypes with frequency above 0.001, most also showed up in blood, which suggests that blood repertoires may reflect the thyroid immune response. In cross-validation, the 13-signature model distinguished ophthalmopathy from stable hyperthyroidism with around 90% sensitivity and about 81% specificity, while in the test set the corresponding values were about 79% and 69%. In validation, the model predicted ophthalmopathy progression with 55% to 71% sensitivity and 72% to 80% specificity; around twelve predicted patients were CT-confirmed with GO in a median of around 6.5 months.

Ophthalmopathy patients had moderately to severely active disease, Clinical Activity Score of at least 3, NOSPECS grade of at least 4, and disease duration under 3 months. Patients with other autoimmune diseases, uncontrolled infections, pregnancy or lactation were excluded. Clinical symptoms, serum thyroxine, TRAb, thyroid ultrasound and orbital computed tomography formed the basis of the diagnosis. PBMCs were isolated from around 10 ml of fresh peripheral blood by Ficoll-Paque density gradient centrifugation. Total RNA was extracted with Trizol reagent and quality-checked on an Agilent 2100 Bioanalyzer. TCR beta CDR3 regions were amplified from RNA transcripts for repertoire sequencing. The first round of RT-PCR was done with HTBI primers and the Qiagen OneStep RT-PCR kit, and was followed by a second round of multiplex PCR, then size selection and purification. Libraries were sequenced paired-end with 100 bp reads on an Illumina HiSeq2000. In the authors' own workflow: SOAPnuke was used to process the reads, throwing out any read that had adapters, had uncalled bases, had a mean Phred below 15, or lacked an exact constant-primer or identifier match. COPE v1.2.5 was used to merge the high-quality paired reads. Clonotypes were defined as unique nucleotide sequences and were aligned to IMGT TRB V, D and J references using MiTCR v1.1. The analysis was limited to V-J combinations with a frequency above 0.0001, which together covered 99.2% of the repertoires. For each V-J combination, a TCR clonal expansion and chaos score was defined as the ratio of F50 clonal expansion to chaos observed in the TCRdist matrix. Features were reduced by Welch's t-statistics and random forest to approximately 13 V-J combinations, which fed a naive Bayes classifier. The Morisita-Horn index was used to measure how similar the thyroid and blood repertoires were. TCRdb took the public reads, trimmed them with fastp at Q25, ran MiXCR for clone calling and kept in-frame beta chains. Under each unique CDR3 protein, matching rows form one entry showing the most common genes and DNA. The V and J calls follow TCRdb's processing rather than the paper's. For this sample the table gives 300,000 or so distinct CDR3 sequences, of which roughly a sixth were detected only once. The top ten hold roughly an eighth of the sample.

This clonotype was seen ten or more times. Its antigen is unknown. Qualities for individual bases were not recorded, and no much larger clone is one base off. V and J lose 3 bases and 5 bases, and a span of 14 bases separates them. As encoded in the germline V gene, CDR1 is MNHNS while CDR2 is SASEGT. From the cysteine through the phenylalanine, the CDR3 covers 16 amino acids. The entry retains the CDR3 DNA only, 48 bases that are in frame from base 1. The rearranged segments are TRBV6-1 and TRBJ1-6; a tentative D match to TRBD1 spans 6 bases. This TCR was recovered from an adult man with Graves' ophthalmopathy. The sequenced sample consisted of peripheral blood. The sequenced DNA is TGTGCCAGCAGTGAGAGCGGACAGCCCGATAATTCACCCCTCCACTTT. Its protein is CASSESGQPDNSPLHF.